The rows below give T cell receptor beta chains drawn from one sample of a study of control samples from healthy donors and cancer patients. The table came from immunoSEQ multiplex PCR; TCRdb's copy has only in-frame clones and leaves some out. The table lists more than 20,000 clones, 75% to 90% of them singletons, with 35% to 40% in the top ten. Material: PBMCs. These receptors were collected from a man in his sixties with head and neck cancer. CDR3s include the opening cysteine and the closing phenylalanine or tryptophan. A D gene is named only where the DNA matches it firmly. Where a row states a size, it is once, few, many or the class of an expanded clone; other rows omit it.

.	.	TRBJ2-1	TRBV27	TGTGCCAGCAGTTTAGGGGGTCCTTACAATGAGCAGTTCTTC	CASSLGGPYNEQFF
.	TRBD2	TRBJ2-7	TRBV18	TGTGCCAGCTCATTCGGACTAGCGGGAGTCAGCGAGCAGTACTTC	CASSFGLAGVSEQYF
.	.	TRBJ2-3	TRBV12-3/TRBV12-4	TGTGCCAGCAGAAGCACAGATACGCAGTATTTT	CASRSTDTQYF
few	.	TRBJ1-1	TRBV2	TGTGCCAGCAGTGCGGGGGACCGGGCCAACACTGAAGCTTTCTTT	CASSAGDRANTEAFF
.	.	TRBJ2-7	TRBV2	TGTGCCAGCAGTGAAGCGTTGAGGACGTACGTTACCTACGAGCAGTACTTC	CASSEALRTYVTYEQYF
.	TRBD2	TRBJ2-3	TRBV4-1	TGCGCCAGCAGCCAAGAAGGTAGCGGACTAGTGTTAAATACGCAGTATTTT	CASSQEGSGLVLNTQYF
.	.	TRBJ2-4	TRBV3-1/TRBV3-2	TGTGCCAGCAGCCCTCACCCCCTCGACAGCGTAGCCAAAAACATTCAGTACTTC	CASSPHPLDSVAKNIQYF
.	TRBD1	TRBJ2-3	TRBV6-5	TGTGCCAGCAGTTATTTCGGACAGGCTAGCACAGATACGCAGTATTTT	CASSYFGQASTDTQYF
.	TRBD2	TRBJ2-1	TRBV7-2	TGTGCCAGCAGCTCGTCCGGACTAGTGCTCAATGAGCAGTTCTTC	CASSSSGLVLNEQFF
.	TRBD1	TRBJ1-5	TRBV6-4	TGTGCCAGCAGTGAGTCGAGACAGGGGAAGAAGCATTTT	CASSESRQGKKHF
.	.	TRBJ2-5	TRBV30	TGTGCCTGGAACCCGAGGGCCGTTCAAGAGACCCAGTACTTC	CAWNPRAVQETQYF
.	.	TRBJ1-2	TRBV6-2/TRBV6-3	TGTGCCAGCAGTTATCGGTCAGCTAGCTATGGCTACACCTTC	CASSYRSASYGYTF
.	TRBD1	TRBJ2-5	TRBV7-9	TGTGCCAGCAGTTCGGGACAGGGGATGGGGGAGACCCAGTACTTC	CASSSGQGMGETQYF
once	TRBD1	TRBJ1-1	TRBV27	TGTGCCAGCAGTGCACAGGGGGCTAATCTCGAAGCTTTCTTT	CASSAQGANLEAFF
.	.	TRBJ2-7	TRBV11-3	TGTGCCAGCAGCTTATATGTCGGCTACGAGCAGTACTTC	CASSLYVGYEQYF
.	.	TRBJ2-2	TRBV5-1	TGCGCCAGCACGATAAACCCAACGGGGGAGCTGTTTTTT	CASTINPTGELFF
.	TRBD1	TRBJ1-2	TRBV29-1	TGCAGCGCCCCCCTGGGAGGGACAGGGGGCCGGGGCTACACCTTC	CSAPLGGTGGRGYTF
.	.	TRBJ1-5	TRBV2	TGTGCCAGTAAGCGAGGTTGGAGGTTGACGGAGCCCCAGCATTTT	CASKRGWRLTEPQHF
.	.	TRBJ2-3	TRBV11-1	TGTGCCAGCCAAGGCGGCGGCACAGATACGCAGTATTTT	CASQGGGTDTQYF
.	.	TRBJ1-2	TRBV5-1	TGCGCCAGCAGCTTTTCCAGGGTAGACTATGGCTACACCTTC	CASSFSRVDYGYTF
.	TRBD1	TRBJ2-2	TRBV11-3	TGTGCCAGCAGCTTAGCCTCGGGACAGGGTTACACCGGGGAGCTGTTTTTT	CASSLASGQGYTGELFF
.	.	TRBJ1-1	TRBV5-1	TGCGCCAGCAGCTTCTCTACGGACAGTGCCGAAGCTTTCTTT	CASSFSTDSAEAFF
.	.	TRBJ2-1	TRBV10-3	TGTGCCATCAGTGACCCGGGACGTAACAATGAGCAGTTCTTC	CAISDPGRNNEQFF
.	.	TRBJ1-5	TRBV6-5	TGTGCCAGCAGTAAGAAATATCAGCCCCAGCATTTT	CASSKKYQPQHF
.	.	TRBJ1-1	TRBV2	TGTGCCAGCAACATAGTTGGGGATAATCAGGCTTTCTTT	CASNIVGDNQAFF
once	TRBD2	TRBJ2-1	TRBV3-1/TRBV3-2	TGTGCCAGCAGCCACACGACTAGCGGGAGATTAAATGAGCAGTTCTTC	CASSHTTSGRLNEQFF
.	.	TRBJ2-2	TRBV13	TGTGCCAGCAGCCCCCTAGCGTACACCGGGGAGCTGTTTTTT	CASSPLAYTGELFF
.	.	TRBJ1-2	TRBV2	TGTGCCAGCGGTAATTATGGCTACACCTTC	CASGNYGYTF
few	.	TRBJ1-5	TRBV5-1	TGCGCCAGCAGCACCGGACAGACGAATCAGCCCCAGCATTTT	CASSTGQTNQPQHF
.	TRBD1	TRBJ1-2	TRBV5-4	TGTGCCAGCAGCGGCCGGACAGGGGATGGCTACACCTTC	CASSGRTGDGYTF
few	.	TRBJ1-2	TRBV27	TGTGCCAGCAGTTCGCAGTTCACTGCGGATGGCTACACCTTC	CASSSQFTADGYTF